Presented here are 9 T cell receptor beta chains from one specimen sequenced in a study of siplizumab effects on memory and regulatory T cells. Profiled with immunoSEQ multiplex PCR; TCRdb holds only in-frame clones, not every one. The sample has 99,000 or so clones, nearly 95% seen once. Sequencing input: Tregs sorted from blood. These receptors originate from a human donor in good health.

V is TRBV5-6 and J is TRBJ2-1, with TRBD1 matching over 7 bases. The CDR3 is 14 amino acids. Per germline, CDR1 SGHDT and CDR2 YYEEEE. J gave up 8 bases and V 4 bases, and 9 bases lay outside the gene matches. The CDR3 DNA reads as TGTGCCAGCAGCGGGGACAGTACTTCCGATGAGCAGTTCTTC. Translating it yields CASSGDSTSDEQFF.

The chain joins TRBV7-3 to TRBJ2-2; a possible D gene is TRBD2 (6 bases). From germline, CDR1 is SGHTA and CDR2 FQGTGA. The CDR3 sequence is 16 residues long. Trimming cost V 0 bases and J 6 bases, with 14 bases left between them. The CDR3 protein is CASSLTAGRLSGELFF. CDR3 nucleotide sequence: TGTGCCAGCAGCTTAACGGCGGGGAGGCTTTCCGGGGAGCTGTTTTTT.

The V and J genes are TRBV5-4 and TRBJ1-1; possibly TRBD1 for D (5 bases). Germline V gene lookup returns CDR1 SGHNT and CDR2 YYREEE (reference sequence). This CDR3 is 13 amino acids long. With 7 bases removed from V and 4 bases from J, the gap between germline ends came to 14 bases. The CDR3 region is CASLGPGATEAFF. In DNA form, the CDR3 reads TGTGCCAGCCTCGGGCCCGGGGCCACTGAAGCTTTCTTT. Full variable domain (rest looked up from reference TRBV5-4 and TRBJ1-1): ETGVTQSPTHLIKTRGQQVTLRCSSQSGHNTVSWYQQALGQGPQFIFQYYREEENGRGNFPPRFSGLQFPNYSSELNVNALELDDSALYLCASLGPGATEAFFGQGTRLTVV.

The V and J genes are TRBV4-3 and TRBJ2-5, with 8 nucleotides matching TRBD1. This CDR3 has 15 residues. The germline gives CDR1 LGHNA, CDR2 YSLEER. With 4 bases clipped from V and 2 bases from J, the junction kept 6 bases outside the gene matches. The CDR3 DNA reads as TGCGCCAGCAGCCGAGACTACAGGGGGCAAGAGACCCAGTACTTC. Translated, it gives CASSRDYRGQETQYF.

This clone was found once. The chain combines TRBV9 with TRBJ2-2; 9 bases line up with TRBD2. Germline V lookup: CDR1 SGDLS, CDR2 YYNGEE. The length of the CDR3 is 15 residues. V lost 3 bases and J lost 4; bases outside the gene matches: 4. As DNA, the CDR3 is TGTGCCAGCAGCGCGGGACTAGCAGCCACCGGGGAGCTGTTTTTT. It translates to CASSAGLAATGELFF.

This chain uses TRBV6-1 with TRBJ2-5, with TRBD2 matching 11 bases. V gave up 6 bases and J gave up 13 bases; unmatched junction bases: 13. Germline V gene lookup returns CDR1 MNHNS and CDR2 SASEGT. This CDR3 is 14 amino acids long. The CDR3 coding sequence is TGTGCCAGCAGCTCACTAGCGGGAGTGCCAACTACGTACTTC. Amino acids: CASSSLAGVPTTYF.

In its sample, this clone was seen once. This chain links TRBV6-1 with TRBJ2-5, with unresolved D. With 5 bases removed from V and 4 bases from J, the gap between germline ends came to 14 bases. Germline CDR1 reads MNHNS; CDR2 reads SASEGT. The CDR3 covers 14 residues. The CDR3 DNA sequence: TGTGCCAGCAGTCGGACGCACGGCCCAGAGACCCAGTACTTC. This sequence encodes CASSRTHGPETQYF.

The V gene is TRBV27, the J gene TRBJ1-6; D unresolved. V gave up 5 bases and J gave up 10 bases, with 18 bases separating them. Germline V CDR1 and CDR2: MNHEY, SMNVEV (reference sequence). The CDR3 sequence is 15 residues long. The CDR3 bases are TGTGCCAGCAGTCCAAATAGAGGGTTTGGGTCACCCCTCCACTTT. This gives the protein CASSPNRGFGSPLHF.

The CDR3 region is CATSRAGDYGYTF. The CDR3 coding sequence is TGTGCCACCAGCAGAGCGGGCGACTATGGCTACACCTTC. The chain uses TRBV15 and TRBJ1-2, with D unresolved. Germline assignment: CDR1 LNHNV and CDR2 YYDKDF (reference sequence). The CDR3 is 13 residues long. The V end lost 1 base, the J end lost 3 bases, and 6 bases lay between the germline ends.